This is a list of T cell receptor beta chains from one sample in a study of cytomegalovirus exposure and HLA in healthy donors. Measured with immunoSEQ multiplex PCR; TCRdb has only the in-frame clones, and not every one. The sample has approximately 180,000 clones; around 80% are singletons. Material: PBMCs. The receptor set was obtained from a woman in her thirties in good health and CMV-seropositive. The CDR3 runs from the conserved cysteine through the conserved F or W. The D gene is left open where the match is weak. The size field is filled for only some rows; it gives once, few, many or a size class.

clone size,D gene,J gene,V gene,CDR3 DNA,CDR3 protein
.,.,TRBJ2-2,TRBV2,TGTGCCAGTCTAGCGTATAACACCGGGGAGCTGTTTTTT,CASLAYNTGELFF
.,TRBD2,TRBJ2-1,TRBV7-9,TGTGCCAGCAGCCCCACTGCCCGGGGGGGATACAATGAGCAGTTCTTC,CASSPTARGGYNEQFF
.,.,TRBJ1-1,TRBV9,TGTGCCAGCAGCGTAGAGAAGGGGTTGGTGGGGCTTGAAGCTTTCTTT,CASSVEKGLVGLEAFF
few,TRBD2,TRBJ2-2,TRBV9,TGTGCCAGCAGCGTAGGCGCCGCTAGCGGAACCGGGGAGCTGTTTTTT,CASSVGAASGTGELFF
.,TRBD1,TRBJ1-4,TRBV28,TGTGCCAGCAGTTTTGCCACAGGGGGTAAACTGTTTTTT,CASSFATGGKLFF
.,.,TRBJ1-3,TRBV15,TGTGCCACCAGCAGAGATCCGTTGAGCTCTGGAAACACCATATATTTT,CATSRDPLSSGNTIYF
.,.,TRBJ1-4,TRBV10-1,TGCGCCAGCAGTGAGTCCCGGGGGATGGGTGAAAAACTGTTTTTT,CASSESRGMGEKLFF
.,.,TRBJ1-2,TRBV15,TGTGCCACCAGCAGAGGAGCCTCCGGAGGGGGCTACACCTTC,CATSRGASGGGYTF
.,TRBD2,TRBJ2-3,TRBV5-1,TGCGCCAGCAGCTTTAGCGGGAGTAGCCGGGGAGATACGCAGTATTTT,CASSFSGSSRGDTQYF
.,.,TRBJ2-1,TRBV6-5,TGTGCCAGCAGTTGGGGCCTCCGGGGGAATGAGCAGTTCTTC,CASSWGLRGNEQFF
.,TRBD1,TRBJ2-5,TRBV4-1,TGCGCCAGCAGACGGACAGGGCTCCAAGAGACCCAGTACTTC,CASRRTGLQETQYF